These 20 T cell receptor beta chains were all obtained from the same sample, sequenced in a study of blood T cell repertoires in COVID-19. Profiling relied on immunoSEQ multiplex PCR, and the TCRdb table lists in-frame clones only, not all of them. Here the sample spans about 50,000 clones, roughly 89% being singletons. The sequenced material came from peripheral blood. Receptors originate from a woman aged 55-69 years with COVID-19, enrolled during active disease.

The chain joins TRBV24-1 to TRBJ2-1; the match to TRBD1 covers 9 bases. The CDR3 length is 14 residues. Looked up from germline, CDR1 is KGHDR and CDR2 is SFDVKD. Trimming took 9 bases from V and 7 from J; bases not matched to a gene: 9. The CDR3 reads CATSISGTGNEQFF. In nucleotides, the CDR3 is TGTGCCACCTCGATATCCGGGACAGGGAATGAGCAGTTCTTC.

The chain recombines TRBV7-9 with TRBJ2-7; D is ambiguous. The CDR3 has 14 residues. Per the germline V gene, CDR1 is SEHNR and CDR2 is FQNEAQ (reference sequence). Trimming shortened V by 5 bases and J by 5 bases, and 16 bases separated the two germline ends. The CDR3 loop reads CASSARLGVDEQYF. The CDR3 region has the DNA TGTGCCAGCAGCGCTAGGCTAGGTGTGGACGAGCAGTACTTC.

This chain links TRBV7-2 with TRBJ1-5, with D possibly being TRBD1 (5 bases). The CDR3 runs 13 residues. Germline loops: CDR1 SGHTA, CDR2 FQGNSA. V was cut by 3 bases and J by 3 bases, with 6 bases left in between. CDR3 in DNA: TGTGCCAGCAGCTTTGGGGCCAATCAGCCCCAGCATTTT. Protein: CASSFGANQPQHF.

The chain uses TRBV5-6 and TRBJ2-7; maybe TRBD1 (6 bases). Germline CDR1 and CDR2: SGHDT and YYEEEE. The length of the CDR3 is 16 residues. Trimming removed 0 bases from V and 0 bases from J, with 13 bases in between. In DNA, the CDR3 is TGTGCCAGCAGCTTGGGGGCAGGGGTCCTCTCCTACGAGCAGTACTTC. Protein product: CASSLGAGVLSYEQYF.

V gene TRBV11-2 combines with J gene TRBJ2-1, with 8 bases aligning to TRBD1. The CDR3 covers 17 residues. V lost 0 bases to trimming and J lost 6 bases; unmatched junction nucleotides: 10. Germline-derived CDR1 and CDR2 are SGHAT and FQNNGV. CDR3 protein: CASSLDPGTGYRNEQFF. In DNA, the CDR3 is TGTGCCAGCAGCTTAGATCCCGGGACAGGTTATCGCAATGAGCAGTTCTTC. Complete variable domain (other parts from reference TRBV11-2 and TRBJ2-1): EAGVAQSPRYKIIEKRQSVAFWCNPISGHATLYWYQQILGQGPKLLIQFQNNGVVDDSQLPKDRFSAERLKGVDSTLKIQPAKLEDSAVYLCASSLDPGTGYRNEQFFGPGTRLTVL.

V and J are TRBV6-2 or TRBV6-3 and TRBJ1-2, with 7 bases lining up with TRBD1. The germline V gene encodes CDR1 MNHEY and CDR2 SVGEGT. The CDR3 is made up of 14 amino acids. The V segment lost 6 bases and the J segment 5 bases; nucleotides outside the gene matches: 9. The CDR3 nucleotides read TGTGCCAGCAGCAGCACAGGGGCGAAGTATGGCTACACCTTC. Translation gives CASSSTGAKYGYTF.

The rearrangement joins TRBV7-2 to TRBJ2-2; 7 nucleotides line up with TRBD2. CDR3 size: 14 residues. From germline, CDR1 is SGHTA and CDR2 FQGNSA. Trimming at V came to 2 bases and at J to 8 bases, leaving 5 bases not matched to a gene. As DNA, the CDR3 is TGTGCCAGCAGCTTACACTGGGAGGGTGGGGAGCTGTTTTTT. It yields the protein CASSLHWEGGELFF.

V usage is TRBV7-2 and J usage is TRBJ1-6; D uncertain. Per germline, CDR1 SGHTA and CDR2 FQGNSA. Between the trimmed V and J ends, which lost 1 base and 5 bases, there was a span of 9 bases. The CDR3 has 15 residues. CDR3 sequence (DNA): TGTGCCAGCAGCTTAGTAGCAGCGAATAATTCACCCCTCCACTTT. The encoded protein is CASSLVAANNSPLHF.

J is TRBJ2-3 and V is TRBV7-2; TRBD1 aligns across 8 bases. J was trimmed by 2 bases and V by 1 base; bases with no gene match: 5. Germline-derived CDR1 and CDR2 are SGHTA and FQGNSA. CDR3 size: 16 residues. CDR3 sequence reads: CASSLVGQGFTDTQYF. The CDR3, as DNA: TGTGCCAGCAGCTTAGTAGGACAGGGATTCACAGATACGCAGTATTTT.

This chain connects TRBV7-2 to TRBJ2-7, with TRBD2 identical over 9 bases. The length of the CDR3 is 15 residues. After removal of 4 bases from V and 2 bases from J, the junction contained 6 bases not matched to a gene. Germline-derived CDR1 and CDR2 are SGHTA and FQGNSA. The CDR3 protein is CASSSDSGRTYEQYF. CDR3 DNA: TGTGCCAGCAGCTCGGATAGCGGGAGAACCTACGAGCAGTACTTC.

V gene TRBV6-2 or TRBV6-3 combines with J gene TRBJ2-7, with TRBD2 identical over 9 bases. The germline CDR1 and CDR2 sequences are MNHEY and SVGEGT. The J segment lost 2 bases and the V segment lost 6 bases, leaving 20 bases of the junction unmatched. The CDR3 contains 19 residues. Written as DNA, the CDR3 is TGTGCCAGCAGACCTAATTCCGGGACTAGCTCCTCGAAGGCCTACGAGCAGTACTTC. Translating gives CASRPNSGTSSSKAYEQYF.

This clone was counted only a few times. This rearrangement joins TRBV29-1 to TRBJ2-2; weak D call: TRBD1 (5 bases). Trimming took 3 bases from V and 7 from J, leaving 12 bases between them. The V gene's germline CDR1 is SQVTM and CDR2 ANQGSEA. The CDR3 contains 13 residues. The CDR3 protein is CSVDAGYGGELFF. The CDR3 DNA follows: TGCAGCGTTGACGCAGGGTACGGCGGGGAGCTGTTTTTT.

On this clone: Additional DNA sequences in this sample encode the identical CDR3. This rearrangement joins TRBV7-9 to TRBJ1-5, with D possibly TRBD1 on 5 matching bases. Germline loops: CDR1 SEHNR, CDR2 FQNEAQ (reference sequence). The CDR3 extends over 15 amino acids. V lost 5 bases, J lost 4 bases, and 15 bases lay in between. CDR3 sequence reads: CASSPRGGGNQPQHF. Here the CDR3 DNA reads TGTGCCAGCAGCCCTAGGGGTGGGGGGAATCAGCCCCAGCATTTT.

The chain joins TRBV10-3 to TRBJ1-1; no clear D. Looked up from germline, CDR1 is ENHRY and CDR2 is SYGVKD. V shed 0 bases and J shed 1 base, with 6 bases lying between them. CDR3 size: 14 residues. CDR3 residues: CAISESRQNTEAFF. CDR3 in DNA: TGTGCCATCAGTGAGTCGCGGCAGAACACTGAAGCTTTCTTT.

This clone was recorded a few times. This rearrangement joins TRBV10-1 to TRBJ1-2; D is unresolved. Trimming cost V 6 bases and J 0 bases, with 8 bases left between them. Per the germline V gene, CDR1 is WNHNN and CDR2 is SYGVQD (reference sequence). CDR3 length equals 13 residues. The CDR3 DNA sequence: TGCGCCAGCAGCGCCGGGACTAACTATGGCTACACCTTC. Translation: CASSAGTNYGYTF.

The J gene is TRBJ1-6, the V gene TRBV10-3; 8 bases match TRBD1. The V segment lost 4 bases and the J segment 5 bases; nucleotides outside the gene matches: 7. Germline V CDR1 and CDR2: ENHRY, SYGVKD. The CDR3 consists of 16 residues. Here the CDR3 DNA reads TGTGCCATCAGTGTTCAGGGGGCATTCGATAATTCACCCCTCCACTTT. Translation: CAISVQGAFDNSPLHF.

This clone was observed a single time. The chain combines TRBV28 with TRBJ1-5; D not resolved. Germline V gene data show CDR1 as MDHEN and CDR2 as SYDVKM. This CDR3 comprises 14 residues. Trimming cost V 2 bases and J 3 bases, with 8 bases left between them. Written as DNA, the CDR3 is TGTGCCAGCAGTTTAGGGCAGTTCAATCAGCCCCAGCATTTT. It specifies CASSLGQFNQPQHF.

The chain's CDR3 is CALTIREPGELFF. CDR3 nucleotides: TGTGCCTTGACGATCAGGGAACCCGGGGAGCTGTTTTTT. J is TRBJ2-2 and V is TRBV30; possible D gene TRBD1, 5 bases. Trimming took 7 bases from V and 6 from J, leaving 15 bases between them. The germline CDR1 and CDR2 sequences are GTSNPN and SVGIG (reference sequence). The CDR3 runs to 13 residues.

The chain couples TRBV6-2 or TRBV6-3 to TRBJ1-1, with 9 nucleotides matching TRBD1. The CDR3 totals 14 residues. The V gene end was trimmed by 6 bases and the J gene end by 5 bases; junction bases not matched to a gene: 7. Germline V gene data show CDR1 as MNHEY and CDR2 as SVGEGT. DNA for the CDR3: TGTGCCAGCAGCCTACAGGGGGCAGGTACTGAAGCTTTCTTT. Translation: CASSLQGAGTEAFF.

The gene calls are TRBV18 and TRBJ1-3, with D hard to call. Per germline, CDR1 KGHSH and CDR2 LQKENI. Trimming removed 6 bases at V and 1 base at J, with 13 bases between. This CDR3 has 15 amino acids. CDR3 region: CASSPATGSGNTIYF. The CDR3 DNA follows: TGTGCCAGCTCCCCCGCCACGGGATCTGGAAACACCATATATTTT.